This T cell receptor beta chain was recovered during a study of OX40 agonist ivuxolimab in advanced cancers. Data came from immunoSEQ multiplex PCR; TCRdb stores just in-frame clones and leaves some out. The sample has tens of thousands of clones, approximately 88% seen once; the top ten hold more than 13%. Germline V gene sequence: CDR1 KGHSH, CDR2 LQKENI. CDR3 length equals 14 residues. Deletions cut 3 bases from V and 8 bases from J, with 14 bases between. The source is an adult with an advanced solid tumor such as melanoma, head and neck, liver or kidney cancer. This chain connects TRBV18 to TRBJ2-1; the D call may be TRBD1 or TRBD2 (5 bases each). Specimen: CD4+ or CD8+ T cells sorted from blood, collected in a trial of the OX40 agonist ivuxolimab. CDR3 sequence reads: CASSPSNGGYEQFF. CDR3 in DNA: TGTGCCAGCTCACCCAGCAATGGGGGTTATGAGCAGTTCTTC.